This T cell receptor beta chain was recovered during a study of long-term antiretroviral therapy in people with HIV. Study results and limitations: For ART adherence, viral resistance and therapy changes, no data were available. Pre-ART expanded TRB clones stayed dominant throughout, though often decreasing after ART.

Runs used v3.0 of the immunoSEQ assay and were done at survey level. Sequencing was directed toward about 35,000-50,000 T-cell genomes in each sample. Produced via immunoSEQ multiplex PCR; TCRdb's table is partial and in-frame only. The sample carries tens of thousands of clones, roughly 86% recorded once. A word on this clone: Its specificity is unknown.

V was shortened by 4 bases and J by 0 bases, with 16 bases between the two germline ends. The length of the CDR3 is 16 residues. Germline V gives CDR1 SNHLY, CDR2 FYNNEI. The sample in question was unsorted PBMCs, obtained 1.3 years after starting antiretroviral therapy. The TCR sequence derives from a man aged 55 to 70 with HIV. The chain combines TRBV2 with TRBJ2-7; D ambiguous. The CDR3 loop is CASSGPTAAASYEQYF. The CDR3 DNA sequence: TGTGCCAGCAGTGGCCCGACTGCGGCCGCCTCCTACGAGCAGTACTTC.